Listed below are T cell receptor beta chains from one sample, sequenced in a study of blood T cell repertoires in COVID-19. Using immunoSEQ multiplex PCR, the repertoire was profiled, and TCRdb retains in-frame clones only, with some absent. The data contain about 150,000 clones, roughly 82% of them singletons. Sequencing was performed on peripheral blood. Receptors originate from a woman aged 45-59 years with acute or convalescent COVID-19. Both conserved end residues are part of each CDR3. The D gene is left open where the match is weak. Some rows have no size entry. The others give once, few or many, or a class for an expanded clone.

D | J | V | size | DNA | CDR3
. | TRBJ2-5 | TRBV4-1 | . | TGCGCCAGCAGCCAAGATAGACGGGGGGCACTTGGGGCCCAGTACTTC | CASSQDRRGALGAQYF
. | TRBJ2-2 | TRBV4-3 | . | TGCGCCAGCAGCCAAGACCCTTTTAAGGCTAGCGCCACGAACACCGGGGAGCTGTTTTTT | CASSQDPFKASATNTGELFF
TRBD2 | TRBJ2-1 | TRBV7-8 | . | TGTGCCAGCAGCTTACCCCTAGCGGGAGTCTCCAATGAGCAGTTCTTC | CASSLPLAGVSNEQFF
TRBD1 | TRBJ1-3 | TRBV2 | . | TGTGCCAGCAGTCAGGGGGCATGGGGAAACACCATATATTTT | CASSQGAWGNTIYF
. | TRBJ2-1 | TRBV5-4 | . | TGTGCCACAAGTGACAGGAAACACTACAATGAGCAGTTCTTC | CATSDRKHYNEQFF
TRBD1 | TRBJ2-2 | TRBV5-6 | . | TGTGCCAGCAGCTACGGACAGGGGATGAACACCGGGGAGCTGTTTTTT | CASSYGQGMNTGELFF
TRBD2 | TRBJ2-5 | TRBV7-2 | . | TGTGCCGGGGGGGGAGAGACCCAGTACTTC | CAGGGETQYF
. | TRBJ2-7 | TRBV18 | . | TGTGCCAGCTCGGAGGGGGGGGTAAATACCTACGAGCAGTACTTC | CASSEGGVNTYEQYF
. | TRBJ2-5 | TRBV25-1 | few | TGTGCCAGCGTCGCCGGGGGAAAGCAAGAGACCCAGTACTTC | CASVAGGKQETQYF
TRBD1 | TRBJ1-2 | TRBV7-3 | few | TGTGCCAGCAGCGTCGGACAGGGGGCTGGCTACACCTTC | CASSVGQGAGYTF
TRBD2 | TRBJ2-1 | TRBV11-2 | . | TGTGCCAGCAGCTTAATGACTAGCGGGCCAACGCATGAGCAGTTCTTC | CASSLMTSGPTHEQFF
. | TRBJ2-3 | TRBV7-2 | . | TGTGCCAGCAGCTTAGGCAGGGGCCCAGATACGCAGTATTTT | CASSLGRGPDTQYF
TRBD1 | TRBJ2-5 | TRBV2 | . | TGTGCCAGCAGTGGGTCAGGGGGCGCGGTAGAGACCCAGTACTTC | CASSGSGGAVETQYF
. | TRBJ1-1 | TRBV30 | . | TGTGCCTGGACCCGGGGGAACACTGAAGCTTTCTTT | CAWTRGNTEAFF
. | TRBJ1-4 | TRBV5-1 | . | TGCGCCAGCAGCTTGGAGGTTTTAGGGACTGGAACTAATGAAAAACTGTTTTTT | CASSLEVLGTGTNEKLFF
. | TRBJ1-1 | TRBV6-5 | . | TGTGCCAGCAGACTTGAGACAGTCACTGAAGCTTTCTTT | CASRLETVTEAFF
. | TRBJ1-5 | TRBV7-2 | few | TGTGCCAGCAGCTTCCAAGGAGATCAGCCCCAGCATTTT | CASSFQGDQPQHF
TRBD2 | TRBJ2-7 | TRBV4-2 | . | TGTGCCAGCAGCCCAACCTCCGGAGGGACTAGCGGAGGGAACTACGAGCAGTACTTC | CASSPTSGGTSGGNYEQYF
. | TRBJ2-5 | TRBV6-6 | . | TGTGCCAGCAGTTACGTCGGGCCAGGGGCCCAAGAGACCCAGTACTTC | CASSYVGPGAQETQYF
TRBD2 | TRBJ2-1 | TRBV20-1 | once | TGCAGTGCTAGTTCGGGTATGGGTAGCGGGTCGTACGAGCAGTTCTTC | CSASSGMGSGSYEQFF
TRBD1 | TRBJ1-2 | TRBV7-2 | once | TGTGCCAGCAGCCCTAGGACAGGGAACTATGGCTACACCTTC | CASSPRTGNYGYTF
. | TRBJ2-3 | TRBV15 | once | TGTGCCACCTCTCACCGGGGTGTAGATACGCAGTATTTT | CATSHRGVDTQYF
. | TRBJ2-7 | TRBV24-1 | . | TGTGCCACCAGTCGGGGATCCGGTGGAAACCTGGAGCAGTACTTC | CATSRGSGGNLEQYF
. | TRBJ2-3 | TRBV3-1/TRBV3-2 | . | TGTGCCAGCAGCCAAGTAACAGATACGCAGTATTTT | CASSQVTDTQYF
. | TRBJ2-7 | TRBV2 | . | TGTGCCAGCAGTGACGGGGACGAGCAGTACTTC | CASSDGDEQYF
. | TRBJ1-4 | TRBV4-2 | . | TGTGCCAGCAGCCAAGACCCCCGGAGGACTGCAACTAATGAAAAACTGTTTTTT | CASSQDPRRTATNEKLFF
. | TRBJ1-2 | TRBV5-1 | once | TGCGCCAGCAGCTTGGGGACGACAGGAAGATGGGGCTACACCTTC | CASSLGTTGRWGYTF
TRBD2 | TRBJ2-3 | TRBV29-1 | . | TGCAGCGTCAGTACTAGCGTGGATACGCAGTATTTT | CSVSTSVDTQYF
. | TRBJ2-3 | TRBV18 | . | TGTGCCAGCTCAGCAGGGGTCCTAGCGGTGAGCACAGATACGCAGTATTTT | CASSAGVLAVSTDTQYF
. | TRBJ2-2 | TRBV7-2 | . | TGTGCCAGCAGCCCCCCTTCGGGGGTGAGGAACACCGGGGAGCTGTTTTTT | CASSPPSGVRNTGELFF
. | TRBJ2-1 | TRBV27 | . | TGTGCCAGCAGTTCGATATCGGGACTCCCCTTCAATGAGCAGTTCTTC | CASSSISGLPFNEQFF
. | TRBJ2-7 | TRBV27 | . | TGTGCCAGCAGTTTAGGACTAACCCCTTACGAGCAGTACTTC | CASSLGLTPYEQYF
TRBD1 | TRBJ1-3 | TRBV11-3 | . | TGTGCCAGCAGGTATGACAGGGACTCTGGAAACACCATATATTTT | CASRYDRDSGNTIYF
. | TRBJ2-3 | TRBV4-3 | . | TGCGCCAGCAGCCAAGGTCGACTATTCACAGATACGCAGTATTTT | CASSQGRLFTDTQYF
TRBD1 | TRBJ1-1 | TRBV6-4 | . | TGTGCCAGCAGTGCCCAACAGGGGGTCGGAACTGAAGCTTTCTTT | CASSAQQGVGTEAFF
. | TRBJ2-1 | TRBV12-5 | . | TGTGCTAGTGGTTTGGCGGGGGGCCGAAATGAGCAGTTCTTC | CASGLAGGRNEQFF
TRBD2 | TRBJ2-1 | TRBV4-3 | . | TGCGCCAGCAGCCAGGGGCAAGCGGGAGGCAGCTCCTACAATGAGCAGTTCTTC | CASSQGQAGGSSYNEQFF
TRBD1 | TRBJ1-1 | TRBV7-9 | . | TGTGCCAGCAGCTTGCCCCGTGGGACAGGGGACACTGAAGCTTTCTTT | CASSLPRGTGDTEAFF
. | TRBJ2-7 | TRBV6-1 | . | TGTGCCAGCAGTGATACCAGCTCCTACGAGCAGTACTTC | CASSDTSSYEQYF
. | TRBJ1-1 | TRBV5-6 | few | TGTGCCAGCAGCTCGACTATGAACACTGAAGCTTTCTTT | CASSSTMNTEAFF
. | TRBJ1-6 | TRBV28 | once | TGTGCCAGCAGTGTCTCTTCACCCCTCCACTTT | CASSVSSPLHF
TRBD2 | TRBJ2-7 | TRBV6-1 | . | TGTGCCAGCAGCTCTAGCGGGTCTTTCTCCTACGAGCAGTACTTC | CASSSSGSFSYEQYF
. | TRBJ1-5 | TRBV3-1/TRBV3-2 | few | TGTGCCAGCAGCCAAAGAGGCCCTAGCAATCAGCCCCAGCATTTT | CASSQRGPSNQPQHF
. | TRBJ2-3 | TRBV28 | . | TGTGCCAGCAACGAGAGGACAGATACGCAGTATTTT | CASNERTDTQYF
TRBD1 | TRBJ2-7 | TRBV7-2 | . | TGTGCCAGCAGCCCCCGACAGGGGGCTTGGTACGAGCAGTACTTC | CASSPRQGAWYEQYF
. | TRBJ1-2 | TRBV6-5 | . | TGTGCCAGCAGGGCTTCCCCAAACTATGGCTACACCTTC | CASRASPNYGYTF
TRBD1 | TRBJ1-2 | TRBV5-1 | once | TGCGCCAGCAGCTTGGAGGGACAGGGGGCAGTGGGCTACACCTTC | CASSLEGQGAVGYTF
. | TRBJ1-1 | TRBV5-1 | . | TGCGCCAGCAGCTTGGGGGCGGGGAACACTGAAGCTTTCTTT | CASSLGAGNTEAFF
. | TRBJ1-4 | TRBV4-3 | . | TGCGCCAGCAGCCAAGAAGGCAGGGCCACCAATGAAAAACTGTTTTTT | CASSQEGRATNEKLFF
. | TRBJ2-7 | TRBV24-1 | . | TGTGCCACCCAGGAGCTAGCGCTGACCTACGAGCAGTACTTC | CATQELALTYEQYF